What follows are 5 T cell receptor beta chains derived from one specimen sequenced in a study of Ad26.COV2.S vaccination and SARS-CoV-2 variants. Measured with immunoSEQ multiplex PCR; TCRdb has only the in-frame clones, and not every one. Of around 100,000 clones listed, about four fifths are singletons. The source was peripheral blood, collected after recovery from COVID-19. Receptor source: a human donor who had recovered from COVID-19.

The J gene is TRBJ1-1, the V gene TRBV18, with 9 bases matching TRBD1. The ends lost 3 bases at V and 5 bases at J; junction bases unmatched: 22. CDR1 KGHSH and CDR2 LQKENI come from the germline V gene. CDR3 length equals 20 residues. In nucleotides, the CDR3 is TGTGCCAGCTCACCGTTTGGTTACAGGGGGCGCGTTGGTGTTCGGACTGAAGCTTTCTTT. It yields the protein CASSPFGYRGRVGVRTEAFF. The entire variable domain, with the rest obtained from reference TRBV18 and TRBJ1-1, is as follows: NAGVMQNPRHLVRRRGQEARLRCSPMKGHSHVYWYRQLPEEGLKFMVYLQKENIIDESGMPKERFSAEFPKEGPSILRIQQVVRGDSAAYFCASSPFGYRGRVGVRTEAFFGQGTRLTVV.

The V and J genes are TRBV3-1 (or the pseudogene TRBV3-2) and TRBJ2-2; perhaps TRBD2 as D (5 bases). V was cut by 1 base and J by 7 bases, with 13 bases left in between. This CDR3 has 15 amino acids. Germline CDR1 reads LGHDT; CDR2 reads YNNKEL (reference sequence). CDR3 in DNA: TGTGCCAGCAGCCAAGGGCGTTATGGAGGCGGGGAGCTGTTTTTT. This codes for CASSQGRYGGGELFF.

J is TRBJ2-1 and V is TRBV6-5; 11 positions match TRBD1. Trimming at V came to 8 bases and at J to 5 bases, leaving 5 bases not matched to a gene. The CDR3 has 14 residues. Per the germline V gene, CDR1 is MNHEY and CDR2 is SVGAGI. CDR3 nucleotide sequence: TGTGCCAGCGTTGGGACAGGGGGGCACAATGAGCAGTTCTTC. Translation: CASVGTGGHNEQFF.

The chain joins TRBV10-3 to TRBJ2-1, with D hard to call. Germline V gives CDR1 ENHRY, CDR2 SYGVKD. This CDR3 has 14 residues. Trimming pared 3 bases from V and 1 base from J, leaving 7 bases between. The CDR3: CAISEGFSYNEQFF. CDR3 nucleotide sequence: TGTGCCATCAGTGAAGGTTTTTCCTACAATGAGCAGTTCTTC.

J is TRBJ1-2 and V is TRBV6-5; 10 nucleotides match TRBD1. V dropped 5 bases and J dropped 5; count of bases not matched to a gene: 8. This CDR3 comprises 15 residues. CDR1 and CDR2 from the germline V gene are MNHEY and SVGAGI. This chain's CDR3 is CASSPAGTGEYGYTF. The CDR3 nucleotides read TGTGCCAGCAGTCCGGCCGGGACAGGGGAATATGGCTACACCTTC.